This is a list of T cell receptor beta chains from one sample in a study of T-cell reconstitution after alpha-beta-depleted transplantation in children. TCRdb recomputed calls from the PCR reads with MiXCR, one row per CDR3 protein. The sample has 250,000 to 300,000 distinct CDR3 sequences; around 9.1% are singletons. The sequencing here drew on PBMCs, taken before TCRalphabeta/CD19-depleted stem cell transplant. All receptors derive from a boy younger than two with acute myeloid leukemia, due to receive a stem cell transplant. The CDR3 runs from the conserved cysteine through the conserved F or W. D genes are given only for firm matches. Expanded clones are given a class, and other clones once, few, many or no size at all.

CDR3nt: TGTGCCAGCAGAGCAAAGAGAGAACAGCCCCAGCATTTT
CDR3aa: CASRAKREQPQHF
v_gene: TRBV12-3/TRBV12-4
d_gene: .
abundance: many
j_gene: TRBJ1-5

CDR3nt: TGTGCCAGCAGTTTCGGAGGGGCCACAGATACGCAGTATTTT
CDR3aa: CASSFGGATDTQYF
v_gene: TRBV27
d_gene: .
abundance: many
j_gene: TRBJ2-3

CDR3nt: TGCGCCGGCCGGGACAGGGAACACAATGAGCAGTTCTTC
CDR3aa: CAGRDREHNEQFF
v_gene: TRBV23-1
d_gene: TRBD1
abundance: many
j_gene: TRBJ2-1

CDR3nt: TGCGCCAGCAGCCAAGATAGGGGGACAGGGGTTGAAAAACTGTTTTTT
CDR3aa: CASSQDRGTGVEKLFF
v_gene: TRBV4-3
d_gene: TRBD1
abundance: many
j_gene: TRBJ1-4

CDR3nt: TGCGCCAGCAGCCAAGGGCGGACAGGGGCTAACTATGGCTACACCTTC
CDR3aa: CASSQGRTGANYGYTF
v_gene: TRBV4-3
d_gene: TRBD1
abundance: many
j_gene: TRBJ1-2

CDR3nt: TGCAGTGCTAGAGGCGCTAGCGGGGGGGTTATCAATGAGCAGTTCTTC
CDR3aa: CSARGASGGVINEQFF
v_gene: TRBV20-1
d_gene: TRBD2
abundance: .
j_gene: TRBJ2-1

CDR3nt: TGTGCCAGCAGTCCAGCCCCTGCTTACGAGCAGTACTTC
CDR3aa: CASSPAPAYEQYF
v_gene: TRBV12-3/TRBV12-4
d_gene: .
abundance: few
j_gene: TRBJ2-7

CDR3nt: TGTGCCAGCAGTGCCTCCGGCGGACTAGCGGGAGTGCGCGAGCAGTACTTC
CDR3aa: CASSASGGLAGVREQYF
v_gene: TRBV25-1
d_gene: TRBD2
abundance: many
j_gene: TRBJ2-7

CDR3nt: TGTGCCAGCTCACCGCTACTTCCGCCGAACACCGGGGAGCTGTTTTTT
CDR3aa: CASSPLLPPNTGELFF
v_gene: TRBV18
d_gene: .
abundance: many
j_gene: TRBJ2-2

CDR3nt: TGTGCCAGCAGCACCGGACTAGCGAGCACAGATACGCAGTATTTT
CDR3aa: CASSTGLASTDTQYF
v_gene: TRBV7-2
d_gene: TRBD2
abundance: many
j_gene: TRBJ2-3

CDR3nt: TGTGCCAGCAGCATTAGCGGGTGGAACACCGGGGAGCTGTTTTTT
CDR3aa: CASSISGWNTGELFF
v_gene: TRBV7-2
d_gene: TRBD2
abundance: many
j_gene: TRBJ2-2

CDR3nt: TGTGCCAGCGCGGATCGAGGGGGGAATGAGCAGTTCTTC
CDR3aa: CASADRGGNEQFF
v_gene: TRBV12-3/TRBV12-4
d_gene: .
abundance: many
j_gene: TRBJ2-1

CDR3nt: TGCAGCGCCGAGACAGGGGGCCCGATCGTAAACACCATATATTTT
CDR3aa: CSAETGGPIVNTIYF
v_gene: TRBV29-1
d_gene: TRBD1
abundance: many
j_gene: TRBJ1-3

CDR3nt: TGTGCCACCAGTGATGTGACAGGGCGCACAGATACGCAGTATTTT
CDR3aa: CATSDVTGRTDTQYF
v_gene: TRBV24-1
d_gene: TRBD1
abundance: many
j_gene: TRBJ2-3

CDR3nt: TGTGCCAGCGCCGCCCGGGCAGCGTATGAAAAACTGTTTTTT
CDR3aa: CASAARAAYEKLFF
v_gene: TRBV27
d_gene: .
abundance: many
j_gene: TRBJ1-4

CDR3nt: TGCAGCGTTGGTGTGGGCTACGAGCAGTACTTC
CDR3aa: CSVGVGYEQYF
v_gene: TRBV29-1
d_gene: .
abundance: many
j_gene: TRBJ2-7

CDR3nt: TGTGCCATCACAACGGGGGACGAGCAGTACTTC
CDR3aa: CAITTGDEQYF
v_gene: TRBV10-3
d_gene: .
abundance: many
j_gene: TRBJ2-7

CDR3nt: TGCGCCAGCAGCTTACTGGATACCCCCTCCTACGAGCAGTACTTC
CDR3aa: CASSLLDTPSYEQYF
v_gene: TRBV5-1
d_gene: .
abundance: many
j_gene: TRBJ2-7

CDR3nt: TGCAGTGCTAGAGTTAGGACAGGGTCGCGCGAGCAGTACTTC
CDR3aa: CSARVRTGSREQYF
v_gene: TRBV20-1
d_gene: TRBD1
abundance: few
j_gene: TRBJ2-7

CDR3nt: TGTGCCAGCAGTGGATTAACGGGACAGCAAATTAACTATGGCTACACCTTC
CDR3aa: CASSGLTGQQINYGYTF
v_gene: TRBV28
d_gene: TRBD1
abundance: many
j_gene: TRBJ1-2

CDR3nt: TGTGCCAGCAGCCCAAGGACAGGGTCGTACCAAGAGACCCAGTACTTC
CDR3aa: CASSPRTGSYQETQYF
v_gene: TRBV3-1
d_gene: TRBD1
abundance: many
j_gene: TRBJ2-5

CDR3nt: TGTGCCAGTTTAGCGGGAGGGCCCAAAAACATTCAGTACTTC
CDR3aa: CASLAGGPKNIQYF
v_gene: TRBV28
d_gene: TRBD2
abundance: many
j_gene: TRBJ2-4

CDR3nt: TGCAGCGTTGAAGCTAGCGGGGGGGTCAGCACAGATACGCAGTATTTT
CDR3aa: CSVEASGGVSTDTQYF
v_gene: TRBV29-1
d_gene: TRBD2
abundance: many
j_gene: TRBJ2-3